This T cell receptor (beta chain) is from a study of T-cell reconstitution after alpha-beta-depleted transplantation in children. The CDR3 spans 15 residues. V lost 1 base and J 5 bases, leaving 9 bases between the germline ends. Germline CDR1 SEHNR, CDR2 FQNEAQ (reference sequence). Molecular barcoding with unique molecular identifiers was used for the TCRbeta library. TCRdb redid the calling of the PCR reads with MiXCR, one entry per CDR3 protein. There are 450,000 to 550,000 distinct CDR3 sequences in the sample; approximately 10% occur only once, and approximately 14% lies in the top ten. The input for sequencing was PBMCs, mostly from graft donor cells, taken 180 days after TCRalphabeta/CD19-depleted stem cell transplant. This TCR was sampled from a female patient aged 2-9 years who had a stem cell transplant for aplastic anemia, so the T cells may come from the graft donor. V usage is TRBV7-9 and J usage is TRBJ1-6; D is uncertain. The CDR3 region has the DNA TGTGCCAGCAGCTTAGGAGGGATCGATAATTCACCCCTCCACTTT. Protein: CASSLGGIDNSPLHF.